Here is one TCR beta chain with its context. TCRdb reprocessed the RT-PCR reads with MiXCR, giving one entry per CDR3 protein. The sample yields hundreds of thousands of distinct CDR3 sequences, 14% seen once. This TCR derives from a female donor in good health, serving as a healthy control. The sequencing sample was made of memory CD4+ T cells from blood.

The CDR3 DNA is TGTGCCACCAGCAGCTATCAGGAGCAGTTCTTC. This encodes CATSSYQEQFF. The V call is TRBV15, the J call TRBJ2-1; D is ambiguous. This CDR3 is 11 amino acids long. Trimming removed 3 bases at V and 10 bases at J, with 7 bases between. CDR1 is LNHNV and CDR2 is YYDKDF in the germline V gene (reference sequence).